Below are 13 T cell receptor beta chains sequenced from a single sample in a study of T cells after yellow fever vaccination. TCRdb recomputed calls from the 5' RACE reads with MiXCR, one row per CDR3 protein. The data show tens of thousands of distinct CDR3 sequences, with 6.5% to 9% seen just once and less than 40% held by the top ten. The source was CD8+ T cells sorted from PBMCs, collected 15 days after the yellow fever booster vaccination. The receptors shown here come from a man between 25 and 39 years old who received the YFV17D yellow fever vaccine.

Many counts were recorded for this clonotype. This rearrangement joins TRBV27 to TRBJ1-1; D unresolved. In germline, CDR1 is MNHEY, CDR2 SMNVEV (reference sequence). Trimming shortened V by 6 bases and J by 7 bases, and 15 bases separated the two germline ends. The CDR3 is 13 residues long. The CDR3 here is CASRLTGLGEAFF. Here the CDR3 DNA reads TGTGCCAGCAGGCTGACGGGATTGGGTGAAGCTTTCTTT.

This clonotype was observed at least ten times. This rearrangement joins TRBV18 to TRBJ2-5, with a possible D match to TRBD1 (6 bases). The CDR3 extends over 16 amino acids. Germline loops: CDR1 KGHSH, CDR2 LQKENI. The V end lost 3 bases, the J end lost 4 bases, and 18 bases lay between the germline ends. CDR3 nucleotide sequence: TGTGCCAGCTCACCGTCGTTGGACAGTGGGAGAGAGACCCAGTACTTC. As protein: CASSPSLDSGRETQYF.

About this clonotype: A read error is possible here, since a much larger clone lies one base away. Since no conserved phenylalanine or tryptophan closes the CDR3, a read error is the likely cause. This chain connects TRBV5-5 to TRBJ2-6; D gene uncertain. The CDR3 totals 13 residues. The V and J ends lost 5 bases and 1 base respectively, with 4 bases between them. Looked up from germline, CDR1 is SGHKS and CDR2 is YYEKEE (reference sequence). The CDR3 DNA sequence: TGTGCCAGCAGTCAATCTGGGGCCAACGTCCTGACTTCC. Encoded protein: CASSQSGANVLTS.

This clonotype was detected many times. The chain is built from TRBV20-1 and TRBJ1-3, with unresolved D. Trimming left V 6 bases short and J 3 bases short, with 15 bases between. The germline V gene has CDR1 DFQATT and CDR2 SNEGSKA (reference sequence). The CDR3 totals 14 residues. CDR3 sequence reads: CSAWSRAGGNTIYF. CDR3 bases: TGCAGTGCCTGGAGTAGGGCAGGTGGAAACACCATATATTTT.

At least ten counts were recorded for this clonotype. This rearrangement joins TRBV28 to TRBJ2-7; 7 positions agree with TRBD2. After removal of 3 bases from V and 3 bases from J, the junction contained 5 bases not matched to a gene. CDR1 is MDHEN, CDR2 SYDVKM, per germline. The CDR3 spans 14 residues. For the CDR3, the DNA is TGTGCCAGCAGTTTCGAGGGGACTATCTACGAGCAGTACTTC. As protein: CASSFEGTIYEQYF.

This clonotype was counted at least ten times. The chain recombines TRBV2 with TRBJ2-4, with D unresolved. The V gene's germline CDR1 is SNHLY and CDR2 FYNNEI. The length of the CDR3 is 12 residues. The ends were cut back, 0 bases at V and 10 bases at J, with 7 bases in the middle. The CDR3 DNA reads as TGTGCCAGCAGTGAAGCCGGGTTAATTCAGTACTTC. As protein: CASSEAGLIQYF.

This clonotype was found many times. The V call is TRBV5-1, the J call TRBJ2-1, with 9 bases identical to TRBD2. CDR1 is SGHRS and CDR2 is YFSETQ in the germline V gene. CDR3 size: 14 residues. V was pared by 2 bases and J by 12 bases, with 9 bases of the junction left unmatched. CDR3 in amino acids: CASSLYAGGPSQFF. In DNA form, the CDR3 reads TGCGCCAGCAGCTTATATGCGGGAGGGCCATCGCAGTTCTTC.

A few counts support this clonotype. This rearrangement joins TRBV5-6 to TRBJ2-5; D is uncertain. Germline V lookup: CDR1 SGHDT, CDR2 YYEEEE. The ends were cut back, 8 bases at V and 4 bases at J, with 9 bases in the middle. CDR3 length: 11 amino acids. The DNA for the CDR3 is TGTGCCAGTGGGTATGGAGAGACCCAGTACTTC. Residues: CASGYGETQYF.

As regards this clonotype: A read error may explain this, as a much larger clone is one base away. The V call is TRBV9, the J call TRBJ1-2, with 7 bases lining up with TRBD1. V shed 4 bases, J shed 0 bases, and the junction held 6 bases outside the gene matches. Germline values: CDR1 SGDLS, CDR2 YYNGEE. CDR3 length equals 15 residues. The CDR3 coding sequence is TGTGCCAGCAGCACCTGGGACAGCTCTAACTATGGCTACACCTTC. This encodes CASSTWDSSNYGYTF.

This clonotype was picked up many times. CDR3 amino acids: CASSLATGPDTQYF. For the CDR3, the DNA is TGTGCCAGCAGCTTAGCGACAGGGCCTGATACGCAGTATTTT. V is TRBV7-6 and J is TRBJ2-3; 7 bases line up with TRBD1. Germline V gives CDR1 SGHVS, CDR2 FNYEAQ. V trimming: 0 bases; J trimming: 6 bases; junction bases outside the gene matches: 3. This CDR3 spans 14 amino acids.

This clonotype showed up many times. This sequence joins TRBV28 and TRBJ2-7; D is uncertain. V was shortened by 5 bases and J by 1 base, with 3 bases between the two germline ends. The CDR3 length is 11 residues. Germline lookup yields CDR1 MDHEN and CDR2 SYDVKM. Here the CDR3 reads CASSHSYEQYF. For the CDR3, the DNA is TGTGCCAGCAGTCATTCCTACGAGCAGTACTTC.

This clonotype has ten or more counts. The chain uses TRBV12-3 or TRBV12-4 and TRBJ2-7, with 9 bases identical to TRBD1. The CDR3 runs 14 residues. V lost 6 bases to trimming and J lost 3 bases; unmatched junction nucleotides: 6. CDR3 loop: CASRGTGTLYEQYF. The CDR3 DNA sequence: TGTGCCAGCAGAGGGACAGGGACACTCTACGAGCAGTACTTC.

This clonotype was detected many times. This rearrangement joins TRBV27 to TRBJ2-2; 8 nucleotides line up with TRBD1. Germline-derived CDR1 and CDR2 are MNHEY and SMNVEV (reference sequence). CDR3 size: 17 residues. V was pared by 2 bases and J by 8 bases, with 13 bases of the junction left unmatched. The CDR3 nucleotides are TGTGCCAGCAGTTTAAGGAGTCAGGGGGCGAAGAGGGGGGAGCTGTTTTTT. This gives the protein CASSLRSQGAKRGELFF.